This TCR beta chain was recovered during a study of blood T cell repertoires in COVID-19. Overall study context: From the United States, Italy and Spain came samples of acute and convalescent COVID-19.

The germline V gene encodes CDR1 LGHDT and CDR2 YNNKEL (reference sequence). This CDR3 has 14 residues. The ends were cut back, 2 bases at V and 5 bases at J, with 10 bases in the middle. Profiling relied on immunoSEQ multiplex PCR, and the TCRdb table lists in-frame clones only, not all of them. The data contain more than 200,000 clones, approximately 90% of them singletons. The sequence came from a woman between 40 and 55 years old who had recovered from COVID-19. Sequencing was carried out using peripheral blood. The chain joins TRBV3-1 (or the pseudogene TRBV3-2) to TRBJ2-1; unclear D gene. The CDR3 nucleotides read TGTGCCAGCAGCCAACCCCCCTTAGACAATGAGCAGTTCTTC. As protein: CASSQPPLDNEQFF.